The 14 T cell receptor beta chains in this list originate from one sample, sequenced in a study of shared clonotypes between healthy human individuals. Generated by immunoSEQ multiplex PCR, the TCRdb table keeps only in-frame clones and is missing some. The table shows roughly 530,000 clones, with almost 97% occurring only once. The source material was naive CD4+ T cells sorted from blood. The subset is: CD45RA+ positively selected. The source is a woman younger than 45 in good health.

The CDR3 DNA sequence: TGTGCCAGCAGCCCGAGACAGGGGATGAACACTGAAGCTTTCTTT. This codes for CASSPRQGMNTEAFF. The genes are TRBV14 and TRBJ1-1, with TRBD1 identical over 8 bases. V lost 4 bases and J lost 0; bases outside the gene matches: 4. Germline values: CDR1 SGHDN, CDR2 FVKESK. The CDR3 is 15 residues long.

In the case of this clone: This same CDR3 is encoded by further DNA sequences in the sample. V gene TRBV28 combines with J gene TRBJ2-7; no definite D call. The CDR3 runs to 12 residues. Germline V gives CDR1 MDHEN, CDR2 SYDVKM. V dropped 2 bases and J dropped 4 bases, with 6 bases sitting between them. DNA for the CDR3: TGTGCCAGCAGTTTAGGCGGATACGAGCAGTACTTC. This sequence encodes CASSLGGYEQYF.

The rearrangement links TRBV5-5 to TRBJ1-1; no clear D. Germline CDR1 and CDR2: SGHKS and YYEKEE (reference sequence). The CDR3 loop spans 15 amino acids. V was shortened by 1 base and J by 0 bases, with 10 bases between the two germline ends. CDR3 nucleotides: TGTGCCAGCAGCTTGACTTTCCTGATGAACACTGAAGCTTTCTTT. Translating gives CASSLTFLMNTEAFF.

The CDR3 sequence is CASSIRVGTMNTEAFF. The CDR3 nucleotides read TGTGCCAGTAGTATAAGGGTCGGGACAATGAACACTGAAGCTTTCTTT. The J gene is TRBJ1-1, the V gene TRBV19; a weak D match, TRBD1 (6 bases). CDR1 LNHDA and CDR2 SQIVND come from the germline V gene (reference sequence). V dropped 2 bases and J dropped 0 bases, with 13 bases sitting between them. The CDR3 has 16 residues.

This rearrangement joins TRBV28 to TRBJ1-3; D is uncertain. This CDR3 is built from 16 residues. The ends were cut back, 6 bases at V and 0 bases at J, with 15 bases in the middle. Germline-derived CDR1 and CDR2 are MDHEN and SYDVKM. For the CDR3, the DNA is TGTGCCAGCAGCTCCCCGGGATTTACCTCTGGAAACACCATATATTTT. Residues: CASSSPGFTSGNTIYF.

As regards this clone: Mismatch with germline at one junction end may stem from a read error. V gene TRBV6-5 combines with J gene TRBJ2-3, with D possibly matching TRBD1 (5 bases). CDR1 is MNHEY and CDR2 is SVGAGI in the germline V gene. CDR3 length: 15 amino acids. DNA of the CDR3: TGTGCCAGCAGATACTTAGGGGCAGGCACAGATACGCAGTATTTT. It is translated as CASRYLGAGTDTQYF.

V gene TRBV6-6 combines with J gene TRBJ2-7; the match to TRBD2 covers 8 bases. There are 15 residues in the CDR3. V was clipped by 5 bases and J by 4 bases; unmatched bases: 10. The germline CDR1 and CDR2 sequences are MNHNY and SVGAGI (reference sequence). The CDR3 region has the DNA TGTGCCAGCAGTCCCTCGGGGGGGGCTGTTTACGAGCAGTACTTC. This translates into CASSPSGGAVYEQYF.

The chain recombines TRBV28 with TRBJ1-2, with D possibly TRBD1 on 5 matching bases. V shed 5 bases and J shed 4 bases, with 11 bases lying between them. The CDR3 totals 13 residues. Germline CDR1 MDHEN, CDR2 SYDVKM. CDR3 sequence: CASSGATFYGYTF. DNA for the CDR3: TGTGCCAGCAGTGGGGCTACCTTCTATGGCTACACCTTC.

The chain links TRBV5-4 to TRBJ2-7; no definite D call. Germline CDR1 is SGHNT and CDR2 is YYREEE (reference sequence). The CDR3 loop spans 14 amino acids. The V end was cut by 4 bases, the J end by 3 bases, with 14 bases between. The CDR3 DNA sequence: TGTGCCAGCAGCCAAGAGAGGAAGGGCTACGAGCAGTACTTC. Residues: CASSQERKGYEQYF.

The chain combines TRBV5-4 with TRBJ2-6; 7 bases agree with TRBD2. CDR3 length equals 16 residues. Germline loops: CDR1 SGHNT, CDR2 YYREEE (reference sequence). Trimming removed 7 bases from V and 2 bases from J; junction bases left unmatched: 9. As DNA, the CDR3 is TGTGCCAGCGGACCGCGGGGGTGGACTGGGGCCAACGTCCTGACTTTC. Amino acids: CASGPRGWTGANVLTF.

The CDR3 DNA follows: TGTGCCAGCAGTTTATTGTCCCCACCTGAAAAACTGTTTTTT. Encoded protein: CASSLLSPPEKLFF. The genes are TRBV27 and TRBJ1-4; D is uncertain. Germline CDR1 MNHEY, CDR2 SMNVEV (reference sequence). The length of the CDR3 is 14 residues. Trimming cost V 1 base and J 7 bases, with 10 bases left between them.

The CDR3 region has the DNA TGTGCCAGTAGTATTGTGAAGGGTCCTGGAAACACCATATATTTT. It codes for CASSIVKGPGNTIYF. The chain uses TRBV19 and TRBJ1-3; D unclear. CDR3 length: 15 amino acids. Germline CDR1 LNHDA, CDR2 SQIVND (reference sequence). V was shortened by 3 bases and J by 2 bases, with 11 bases between the two germline ends.

This chain links TRBV14 with TRBJ1-4; no reliable D call. V lost 4 bases, J lost 5 bases, and 17 bases lay in between. The CDR3 totals 16 residues. The V gene's germline CDR1 is SGHDN and CDR2 FVKESK. The DNA for the CDR3 is TGTGCCAGCAGCCCCCTACGTAGACTGGGAAATGAAAAACTGTTTTTT. This gives the protein CASSPLRRLGNEKLFF.

A remark on this clone: The same CDR3 is also encoded by other DNA sequences in this sample. The V and J genes are TRBV7-7 and TRBJ2-5; TRBD2 might be the D (5 bases). This CDR3 is 13 amino acids long. V lost 5 bases, J lost 5 bases, and 12 bases lay in between. Germline values: CDR1 SSHAT, CDR2 FNYEAQ (reference sequence). The DNA for the CDR3 is TGTGCCAGCAGCCCGGACTTCCAGGAGACCCAGTACTTC. It translates to CASSPDFQETQYF.